This TCR beta chain was captured in a study of blood T cell repertoires in COVID-19. Overall study context: Samples of COVID-19 (acute and convalescent) were obtained from the United States, Italy and Spain.

The junction had 3 bases not matched to a gene; V was cut back by 0 bases and J by 7 bases. The CDR3 covers 15 residues. Germline-derived CDR1 and CDR2 are SGHAT and FQNNGV. As handled by the study authors: Reference gene primers were amplified, and this amplification served to estimate nucleated cell counts. Profiling relied on immunoSEQ multiplex PCR, and the TCRdb table lists in-frame clones only, not all of them. V, J and clone size derive from that table, while D and trimming were established from the DNA sequence. Of 200,000 to 300,000 clones listed, around 89% are singletons. Sequenced input: peripheral blood. This chain joins TRBV11-2 and TRBJ1-6; 7 nucleotides line up with TRBD1. The origin of this receptor is a woman aged 40 to 50 with acute or convalescent COVID-19. CDR3 nucleotides: TGTGCCAGCAGCTTAGAGGGGACAGCGAATTCACCCCTCCACTTT. Translation gives CASSLEGTANSPLHF.